The 15 T cell receptor beta chains below come from one sample, sequenced in a study of regulatory T cells in long-lasting Graves disease. To make TCR beta libraries, researchers used iRepertoire HTBI primers and Arm-PCR of CDR3 regions. MiXCR was run by TCRdb on the multiplex PCR reads, yielding one entry per CDR3 protein. This table has 360,000 or so distinct CDR3 sequences, roughly 20% appearing once. Noted time point: persistent/refractory GD, antithyroid drugs over 5 years with positive TRAb. The TCR library was made from RNA that had been extracted from PBMCs in TRIzol. Sequences were derived from peripheral blood mononuclear cells (PBMCs), sampled when the disease was refractory, from a patient treated with antithyroid drugs. The receptors originated from a woman between 40 and 55 years old with Graves disease.

This clonotype was seen once. An end of the junction does not agree with germline; a read error may underlie this. This chain uses TRBV19 with TRBJ2-3, with D unclear. This CDR3 spans 13 amino acids. Per germline, CDR1 LNHDA and CDR2 SQIVND (reference sequence). The CDR3 bases are TGTGCCGGTAGTATCGTCGGTCCTGATACGCAGTATTTT. It translates to CAGSIVGPDTQYF.

This clonotype was detected many times. The chain links TRBV27 to TRBJ2-5; unclear D gene. The germline V gene encodes CDR1 MNHEY and CDR2 SMNVEV (reference sequence). The V end lost 2 bases, the J end lost 12 bases, and 16 bases lay between the germline ends. The CDR3 runs 13 residues. The CDR3 DNA reads TGTGCCAGCAGTTTAATTTTTTCAAAGCGCGAGTACTTC. Amino acids: CASSLIFSKREYF.

This clonotype was seen only a few times. The chain recombines TRBV28 with TRBJ2-1, with 7 bases lining up with TRBD2. V gave up 4 bases and J gave up 5 bases; unmatched junction bases: 5. Germline CDR1 MDHEN, CDR2 SYDVKM. CDR3 length: 14 amino acids. The CDR3: CASSSRDYHNEQFF. The CDR3, as DNA: TGTGCCAGCAGTTCCCGGGACTACCACAATGAGCAGTTCTTC.

This clonotype was detected ten times or more. The rearrangement uses TRBV2 and TRBJ2-5, with D tentatively TRBD1 or TRBD2 (5 bases each). The CDR3 runs 13 residues. V dropped 7 bases and J dropped 9 bases, with 18 bases sitting between them. Germline V gene sequence: CDR1 SNHLY, CDR2 FYNNEI. The CDR3 is CASIRPGAGAQYF. In DNA form, the CDR3 reads TGTGCCAGCATCCGCCCCGGGGCCGGGGCCCAGTACTTC. Complete variable domain (other parts from reference TRBV2 and TRBJ2-5): EPEVTQTPSHQVTQMGQEVILRCVPISNHLYFYWYRQILGQKVEFLVSFYNNEISEKSEIFDDQFSVERPDGSNFTLKIRSTKLEDSAMYFCASIRPGAGAQYFGPGTRLLVL.

This clonotype was recorded many times. The chain combines TRBV7-2 with TRBJ1-5; D may be TRBD1 (6 bases). Germline-derived CDR1 and CDR2 are SGHTA and FQGNSA. The CDR3 runs 14 residues. V was trimmed by 1 base and J by 9 bases, leaving 13 bases between them. The DNA for the CDR3 is TGTGCCAGCAGCTTAGGGGGGCCTTGGACGCCCCAGCATTTT. The encoded protein is CASSLGGPWTPQHF.

This clonotype was found many times. V and J are TRBV29-1 and TRBJ2-7; 10 bases are a match to TRBD2. CDR1 is SQVTM and CDR2 is ANQGSEA in the germline V gene. The V and J ends lost 7 bases and 2 bases, in that order; junction bases with no gene match: 8. This CDR3 is 14 amino acids long. CDR3 DNA: TGCAGCGCTGAGACTAGCGGGCGTCCCTACGAGCAGTACTTC. Translation: CSAETSGRPYEQYF.

With regard to this clonotype: This may arise from a read error, as a much more abundant clone is one base away. J is TRBJ1-5 and V is TRBV28; D gene uncertain. Per the germline V gene, CDR1 is MDHEN and CDR2 is SYDVKM. The CDR3 contains 14 residues. Here the CDR3 DNA reads TGTGCCAGCGGTTTAATAACAGCACAGCAGCCCCAGCATTTT. It codes for CASGLITAQQPQHF.

This clonotype was counted at least ten times. The chain recombines TRBV7-8 with TRBJ1-1; no definite D call. Trimming took 5 bases from V and 0 from J, leaving 7 bases between them. Per the germline V gene, CDR1 is SGHVS and CDR2 is FQNEAQ. There are 13 residues in the CDR3. CDR3 nucleotide sequence: TGTGCCAGCAGCGCGTACATGAACACTGAAGCTTTCTTT. Protein: CASSAYMNTEAFF.

This clonotype was observed a few times. V and J are TRBV19 and TRBJ2-7, with D possibly TRBD2 on 5 matching bases. The germline V gene encodes CDR1 LNHDA and CDR2 SQIVND (reference sequence). The germline V and J ends were trimmed by 5 bases and 2 bases, with 16 bases remaining between them. The CDR3 has 15 amino acids. This CDR3 reads CASSPASGPPYEQYF. In DNA form, the CDR3 reads TGTGCCAGTAGTCCCGCGAGCGGACCTCCCTACGAGCAGTACTTC. Variable domain in full (rest from reference TRBV19 and TRBJ2-7): DGGITQSPKYLFRKEGQNVTLSCEQNLNHDAMYWYRQDPGQGLRLIYYSQIVNDFQKGDIAEGYSVSREKKESFPLTVTSAQKNPTAFYLCASSPASGPPYEQYFGPGTRLTVT.

In this sample, this clonotype turned up many times. The chain employs TRBV10-3 and TRBJ2-7, with a possible D match to TRBD1 (6 bases). Germline V gene sequence: CDR1 ENHRY, CDR2 SYGVKD. V lost 4 bases to trimming and J lost 6 bases, with 16 bases between them. The CDR3 runs 14 residues. CDR3 in amino acids: CAISADSSWFEQYF. The CDR3 nucleotides read TGTGCCATCAGTGCGGACAGCAGTTGGTTCGAGCAGTACTTC.

The sample holds many counts of this clonotype. The chain joins TRBV24-1 to TRBJ2-7, with TRBD1 identical over 10 bases. This CDR3 is built from 15 residues. V trimming: 1 base; J trimming: 5 bases; junction bases outside the gene matches: 4. Germline-derived CDR1 and CDR2 are KGHDR and SFDVKD. CDR3 loop: CATSDFGTGEDEQYF. The CDR3 DNA reads as TGTGCCACCAGTGATTTCGGGACAGGGGAGGACGAGCAGTACTTC.

The sample holds a few counts of this clonotype. The V gene is TRBV5-6, the J gene TRBJ2-5; a weak D match, TRBD1 (6 bases). Germline V gene sequence: CDR1 SGHDT, CDR2 YYEEEE. CDR3 length: 14 amino acids. V lost 3 bases and J lost 5, with 14 bases in between. For the CDR3, the DNA is TGTGCCAGCAGCTCCGGACAGCCAGGGGAGACCCAGTACTTC. Translation: CASSSGQPGETQYF.

This clonotype was found a few times. The junction departs from the called germline gene at one end, perhaps through a read error. The V and J genes are TRBV7-8 and TRBJ2-7; 10 positions agree with TRBD1. There are 16 residues in the CDR3. The V gene's germline CDR1 is SGHVS and CDR2 FQNEAQ. The CDR3 reads CASSLAGQGVMYEQCF. Here the CDR3 DNA reads TGTGCCAGCAGCTTAGCTGGACAGGGGGTAATGTACGAGCAGTGCTTC.

This clonotype was seen a handful of times. This CDR3 reads CATSDAGMTGNTIYF. The CDR3 DNA reads as TGTGCCACCAGTGATGCCGGGATGACTGGAAACACCATATATTTT. This chain uses TRBV24-1 with TRBJ1-3; D ambiguous. In germline, CDR1 is KGHDR, CDR2 SFDVKD. V lost 3 bases and J 2 bases, leaving 10 bases between the germline ends. The length of the CDR3 is 15 residues.

V usage is TRBV29-1 and J usage is TRBJ2-2; D is perhaps TRBD1 (5 bases). The V gene lost 5 bases and the J gene lost 2 bases, with 12 bases spanning the gap. The CDR3 consists of 14 residues. Germline CDR1 is SQVTM and CDR2 is ANQGSEA. The CDR3: CSVPAGSNTGELFF. The CDR3 coding sequence is TGCAGCGTTCCGGCAGGGTCTAACACCGGGGAGCTGTTTTTT.